The source of this TCR beta chain is a study of OX40 agonist ivuxolimab in advanced cancers. Libraries were prepared by immunoSEQ multiplex PCR; TCRdb keeps only in-frame clonotypes and omits some of them. Of around 38,000 clones in the sample, less than 85% were seen once. The CDR3 loop spans 15 amino acids. Trimming pared 4 bases from V and 7 bases from J, leaving 17 bases between. Per the germline V gene, CDR1 is SEHNR and CDR2 is FQNEAQ (reference sequence). This clone showed up just a few times. Its antigen is not known. General observations from the study: Clonal expansion by week 6 occurred in CD4+ and CD8+ blood T cells (at 0.1 to 3.0 mg/kg).

Sequencing was performed on CD4+ or CD8+ T cells sorted from blood, taken in a trial of the OX40 agonist ivuxolimab. The chain couples TRBV7-9 to TRBJ2-1; D is possibly TRBD2 (6 bases). The clonotype originates from an adult with an advanced solid tumor such as melanoma, head and neck, liver or kidney cancer. CDR3 amino acids: CASSYGLAMENEQFF. For the CDR3, the DNA is TGTGCCAGCAGCTACGGGCTAGCGATGGAAAATGAGCAGTTCTTC. Drawing the rest from reference TRBV7-9 and TRBJ2-1, the complete variable domain is DTGVSQNPRHKITKRGQNVTFRCDPISEHNRLYWYRQTLGQGPEFLTYFQNEAQLEKSRLLSDRFSAERPKGSFSTLEIQRTEQGDSAMYLCASSYGLAMENEQFFGPGTRLTVL.